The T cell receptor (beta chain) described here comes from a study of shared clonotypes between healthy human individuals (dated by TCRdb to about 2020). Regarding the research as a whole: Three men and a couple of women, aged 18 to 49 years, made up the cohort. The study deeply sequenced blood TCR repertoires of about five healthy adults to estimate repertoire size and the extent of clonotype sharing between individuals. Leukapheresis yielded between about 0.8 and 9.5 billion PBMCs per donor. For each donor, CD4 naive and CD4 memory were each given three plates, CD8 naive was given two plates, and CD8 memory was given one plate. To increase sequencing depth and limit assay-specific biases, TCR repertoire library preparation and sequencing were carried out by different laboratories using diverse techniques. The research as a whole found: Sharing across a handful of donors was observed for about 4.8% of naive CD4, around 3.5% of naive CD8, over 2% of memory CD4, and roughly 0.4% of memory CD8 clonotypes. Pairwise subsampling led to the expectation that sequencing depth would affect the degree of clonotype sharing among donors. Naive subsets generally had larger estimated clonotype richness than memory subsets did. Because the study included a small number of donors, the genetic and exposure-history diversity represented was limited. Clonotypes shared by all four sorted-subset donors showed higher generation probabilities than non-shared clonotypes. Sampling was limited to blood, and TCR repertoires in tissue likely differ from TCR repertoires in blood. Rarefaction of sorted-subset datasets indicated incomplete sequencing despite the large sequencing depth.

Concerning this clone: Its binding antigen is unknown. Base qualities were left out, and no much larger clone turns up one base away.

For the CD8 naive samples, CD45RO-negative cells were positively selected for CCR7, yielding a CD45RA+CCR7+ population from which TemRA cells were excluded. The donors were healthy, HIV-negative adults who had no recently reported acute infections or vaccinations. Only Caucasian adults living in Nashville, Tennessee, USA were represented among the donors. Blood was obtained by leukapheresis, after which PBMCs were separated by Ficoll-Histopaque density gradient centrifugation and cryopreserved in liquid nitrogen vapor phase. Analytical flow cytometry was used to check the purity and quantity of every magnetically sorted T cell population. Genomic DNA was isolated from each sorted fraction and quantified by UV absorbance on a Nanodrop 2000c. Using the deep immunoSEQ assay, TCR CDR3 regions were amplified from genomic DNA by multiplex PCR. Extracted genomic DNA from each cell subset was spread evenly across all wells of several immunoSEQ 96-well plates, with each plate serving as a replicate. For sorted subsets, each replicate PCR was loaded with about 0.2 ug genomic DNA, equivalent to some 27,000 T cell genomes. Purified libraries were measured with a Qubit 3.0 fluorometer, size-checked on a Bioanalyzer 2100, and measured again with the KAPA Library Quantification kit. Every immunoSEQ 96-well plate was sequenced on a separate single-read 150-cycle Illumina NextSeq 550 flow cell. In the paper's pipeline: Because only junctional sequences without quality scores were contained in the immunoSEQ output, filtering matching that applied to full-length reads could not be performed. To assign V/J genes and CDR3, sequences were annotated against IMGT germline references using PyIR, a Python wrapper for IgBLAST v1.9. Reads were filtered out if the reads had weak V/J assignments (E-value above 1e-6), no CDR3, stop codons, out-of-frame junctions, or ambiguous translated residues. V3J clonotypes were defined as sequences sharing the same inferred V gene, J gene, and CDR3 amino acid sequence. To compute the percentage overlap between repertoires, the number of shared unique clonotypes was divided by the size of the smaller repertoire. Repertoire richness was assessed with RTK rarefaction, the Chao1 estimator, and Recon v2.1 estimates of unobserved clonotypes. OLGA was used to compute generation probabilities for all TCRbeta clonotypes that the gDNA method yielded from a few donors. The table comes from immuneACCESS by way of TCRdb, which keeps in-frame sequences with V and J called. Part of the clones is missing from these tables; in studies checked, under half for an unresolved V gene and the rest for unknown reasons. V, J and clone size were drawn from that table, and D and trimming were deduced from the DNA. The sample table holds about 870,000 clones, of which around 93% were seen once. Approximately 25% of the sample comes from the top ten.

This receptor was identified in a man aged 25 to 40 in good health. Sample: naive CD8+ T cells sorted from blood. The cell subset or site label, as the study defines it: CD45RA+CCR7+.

The CDR3 sequence is CASSSRGTTWGEKLFF. Here is the DNA: TGTGCCAGCAGCTCCCGAGGGACAACCTGGGGTGAAAAACTGTTTTTT. The V and J segments used are TRBV7-2 and TRBJ1-4; TRBD1 is possibly the D segment (6 matching bases). There are 16 amino acids in the CDR3, from cysteine to phenylalanine inclusive. Only the CDR3 DNA is retained, 48 bases long and in frame from the first base. The trim is 4 bases for V and 7 bases for J, with a gap of 19 bases between the germline ends. The germline V gene supplies CDR1 SGHTA and CDR2 FQGNSA.